The 21 T cell receptor beta chains presented below share a single source sample, sequenced in a study of T cells expressing NK-cell markers. TCRdb re-called the 5' RACE reads and catalogs CDR3 proteins one per entry, DNA excluded. The sample data list roughly 350,000 distinct CDR3 sequences. The sequencing input was blood T cells: a sorted CD56 or NKG2C T cell subset, CD4+ or CD8+ T cells, or bulk PBMC T cells (not recorded which). These TCRs come from a man aged 18 to 69 in good health.

This sequence joins TRBV4-2 and TRBJ2-1; the TCRdb D gene call, TRBD2, has no DNA to confirm it. The germline CDR1 and CDR2 sequences are LGHNA and YNFKEQ. CDR3 length: 17 residues. CDR3 in amino acids: CASSRGTSGASYNEQFF.

V and J are TRBV11-1 and TRBJ2-4; TCRdb proposes TRBD2, but this gene call is untestable without DNA. Germline CDR1 and CDR2: SGHAT and FQDESV (reference sequence). This CDR3 has 16 residues. The CDR3: CASSSRAPDQKNIQYF.

The gene calls are TRBV29-1 and TRBJ2-7; the TCRdb call, TRBD1, lacks DNA for checking. The CDR3 contains 18 residues. From germline, CDR1 is SQVTM and CDR2 ANQGSEA. The CDR3 region is CSVEVLAAGTGSPYEQYF.

The chain joins TRBV27 to TRBJ1-1; lacking DNA, the TRBD1 call made by TCRdb goes unchecked. From germline, CDR1 is MNHEY and CDR2 SMNVEV (reference sequence). CDR3 length equals 14 residues. The CDR3 spells CASSHRGVNTEAFF.

The V and J genes are TRBV28 and TRBJ1-1; TCRdb picks TRBD1, but there is no DNA to check that call. This CDR3 contains 12 residues. CDR1 is MDHEN and CDR2 is SYDVKM in the germline V gene. The CDR3 region is CASSLGTGGAFF.

The CDR3 sequence is CASSYSQGRTEAFF. J is TRBJ1-1 and V is TRBV6-5; TCRdb indicates TRBD1, and absent DNA this call remains unverified. The length of the CDR3 is 14 residues. The germline V gene has CDR1 MNHEY and CDR2 SVGAGI.

The genes are TRBV10-3 and TRBJ1-1; lacking DNA, the TRBD1 call made by TCRdb goes unchecked. The length of the CDR3 is 15 residues. CDR1 and CDR2 from the germline V gene are ENHRY and SYGVKD. The CDR3 loop is CAISDGKGVVTEAFF.

V and J are TRBV20-1 and TRBJ1-4; the TCRdb call, TRBD1, lacks DNA for checking. Looked up from germline, CDR1 is DFQATT and CDR2 is SNEGSKA (reference sequence). The CDR3 is made up of 13 amino acids. The CDR3 spells CSAQRQGWAKLFF.

The chain uses TRBV28 and TRBJ2-2; TCRdb's D call of TRBD1 is untestable without DNA. The germline V gene encodes CDR1 MDHEN and CDR2 SYDVKM. This CDR3 contains 16 residues. Here the CDR3 reads CASSLSSGVNTGELFF.

The V and J genes are TRBV5-1 and TRBJ2-1; the TCRdb D gene call, TRBD1, has no DNA to confirm it. This CDR3 has 15 amino acids. Germline lookup yields CDR1 SGHRS and CDR2 YFSETQ. The CDR3: CASSEGDNLYNEQFF.

The chain employs TRBV5-1 and TRBJ2-3. There are 16 residues in the CDR3. Germline assignment: CDR1 SGHRS and CDR2 YFSETQ. CDR3 loop: CASSLVSGSSTDTQYF.

The gene calls are TRBV18 and TRBJ2-3; TCRdb returns TRBD1, unconfirmable since there is no DNA. The germline V gene encodes CDR1 KGHSH and CDR2 LQKENI. The CDR3 loop spans 16 amino acids. This chain's CDR3 is CASSHRATGGTDTQYF.

The rearrangement joins TRBV6-5 to TRBJ2-5; TCRdb picks TRBD2, but there is no DNA to check that call. Germline-derived CDR1 and CDR2 are MNHEY and SVGAGI. The CDR3 has 16 amino acids. CDR3: CASSLIAGSHGETQYF.

This chain links TRBV7-8 with TRBJ1-1; there is no DNA to check the TCRdb D call of TRBD1. The CDR3 runs to 12 residues. From germline, CDR1 is SGHVS and CDR2 FQNEAQ. CDR3 protein: CASSPPYTEAFF.

CDR3: CSASRRAGGPNEQFF. The chain uses TRBV20-1 and TRBJ2-1; TCRdb proposes TRBD2, but this gene call is untestable without DNA. The V gene's germline CDR1 is DFQATT and CDR2 SNEGSKA (reference sequence). This CDR3 contains 15 residues.

This sequence joins TRBV2 and TRBJ1-1; TCRdb selects TRBD1, and the lack of DNA leaves this call unchecked. Germline loops: CDR1 SNHLY, CDR2 FYNNEI. CDR3 length equals 13 residues. The CDR3 here is CASNQGASTEAFF.

This chain uses TRBV7-9 with TRBJ1-1; TCRdb lists TRBD1, though no DNA is available to test this call. Germline V gene lookup returns CDR1 SEHNR and CDR2 FQNEAQ (reference sequence). This CDR3 is built from 11 residues. CDR3 sequence reads: CASNEGTEAFF.

The gene calls are TRBV10-3 and TRBJ1-3; there is no DNA to check the TCRdb D call of TRBD1. The V gene's germline CDR1 is ENHRY and CDR2 SYGVKD. The CDR3 is 16 amino acids. This chain's CDR3 is CAISRDRANSGNTIYF.

V usage is TRBV28 and J usage is TRBJ1-2; TCRdb outputs TRBD1, but without DNA this stays unchecked. CDR1 MDHEN and CDR2 SYDVKM come from the germline V gene. CDR3 length equals 13 residues. CDR3: CASRTGGGYGYTF.

This rearrangement joins TRBV15 to TRBJ2-1. CDR3 length: 14 residues. Germline CDR1 and CDR2: LNHNV and YYDKDF (reference sequence). The CDR3 region is CATSSHHTLSEQFF.

The CDR3 protein is CASSQGSIGGKLFF. The rearrangement links TRBV3-1 to TRBJ1-4. This CDR3 has 14 amino acids. Germline-derived CDR1 and CDR2 are LGHDT and YNNKEL (reference sequence).